This T cell receptor beta chain was identified during a study of T cell repertoires in cytomegalovirus infection (dated by TCRdb to the late 2010s). Notes on the research overall: Because public TCR beta signatures pointed to carriage of CMV infection together with the matching HLA type, the HLA type of each donor mattered for the analysis.

CDR1 is given as SQVTM and CDR2 as ANQGSEA, both from the germline V gene. The germline ends are 10 bases apart after V is trimmed by 4 bases and J by 9 bases. Inclusive of the bounding cysteine and phenylalanine, the CDR3 is 11 residues long. Kept here is only the CDR3 DNA, which spans 33 bases and is read in frame from base 1. Reads for this sample came from an Illumina HiSeq 1500. TCRdb handled the public reads itself, with Q25 trimming in fastp and clone calling in MiXCR, and kept productive beta chains. CDR3 protein duplicates are merged, each entry listing the most common genes and DNA. The sample profile shows some 700,000 distinct CDR3 sequences; roughly 35% of them were found once. Roughly 2.8% of the sample is held by the ten biggest clonotypes. General study outcomes and caveats: Carriers of CMV infection plus the relevant HLA type were discriminated by the cumulative frequency of public TCR beta family members in the study cohort and in an independent roughly 400-donor cohort. The ex vivo response was dominated by HLA-C-restricted CMV-specific TCR beta clonotypes, which also provided the single most frequent clonotype in two of eight donors.

Turning to this clonotype: The clone's antigen remains unknown. Base qualities are missing; no much larger clone stands one base away.

This TCR came from a human donor in good health (CMV status not recorded). Some clones in this sample may be carry-over from other donors' samples. The rearranged segments are TRBV29-1 and TRBJ2-1, with a weak D call of TRBD2 (6 bases match). The material sequenced was PBMCs. The sequenced DNA is TGCAGCGTTGTAGACGGGAGTGAGCAGTTCTTC. Translated, this is CSVVDGSEQFF.